The entry below describes one T cell receptor beta chain. Sequenced by immunoSEQ multiplex PCR; TCRdb stores in-frame clones only, minus some. The sample comprises approximately 39,000 clones, nearly 90% of which are singletons, and about 0.6% rests with the top ten. The data were obtained in a study of T cell changes during pregnancy in multiple sclerosis. The receptor comes from a female donor with multiple sclerosis, enrolled in a pregnancy study. The sequencing used CD4+ T cells from peripheral blood mononuclear cells, collected in the second trimester of pregnancy.

CDR3 residues: CASSSQGARGYTF. DNA of the CDR3: TGTGCCAGCAGCTCACAGGGGGCTCGTGGCTACACCTTC. V and J are TRBV7-9 and TRBJ1-2, with 9 bases fitting TRBD1. This CDR3 has 13 residues. J gave up 7 bases and V 4 bases, and 4 bases lay outside the gene matches. Germline values: CDR1 SEHNR, CDR2 FQNEAQ (reference sequence).